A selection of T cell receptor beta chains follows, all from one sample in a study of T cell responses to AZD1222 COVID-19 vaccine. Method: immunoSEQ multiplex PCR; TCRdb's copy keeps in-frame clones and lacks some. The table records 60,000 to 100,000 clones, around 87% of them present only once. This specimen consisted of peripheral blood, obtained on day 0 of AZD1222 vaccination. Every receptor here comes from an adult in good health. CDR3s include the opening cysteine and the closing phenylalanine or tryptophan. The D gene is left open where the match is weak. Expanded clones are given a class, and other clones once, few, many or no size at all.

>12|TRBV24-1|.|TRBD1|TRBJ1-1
CATRGQGSEAFF
TGTGCCACCAGAGGACAGGGTTCGGAAGCTTTCTTT
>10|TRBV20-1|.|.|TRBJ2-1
CSANRNEQFF
TGCAGTGCTAACAGGAATGAGCAGTTCTTC
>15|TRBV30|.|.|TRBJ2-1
CAWYSRGSRGHEQFF
TGTGCCTGGTACTCCCGGGGGAGTAGAGGTCATGAGCAGTTCTTC
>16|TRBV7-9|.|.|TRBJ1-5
CASSSSGGGGNQPQHF
TGTGCCAGCAGCTCCTCCGGGGGCGGGGGCAATCAGCCCCAGCATTTT
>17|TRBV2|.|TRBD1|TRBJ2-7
CASSGGQGITVSYEQYF
TGTGCCAGCAGTGGGGGACAGGGAATTACTGTGTCGTACGAGCAGTACTTC
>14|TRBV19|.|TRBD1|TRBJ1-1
CASSTTGGSTEAFF
TGTGCCAGTAGTACTACAGGGGGGAGCACTGAAGCTTTCTTT
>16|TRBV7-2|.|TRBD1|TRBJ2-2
CASSAWDRSNTGELFF
TGTGCCAGCAGCGCCTGGGACAGGTCGAACACCGGGGAGCTGTTTTTT
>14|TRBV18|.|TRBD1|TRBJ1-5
CASSPTGQNQPQHF
TGTGCCAGCTCACCCACGGGACAGAATCAGCCCCAGCATTTT
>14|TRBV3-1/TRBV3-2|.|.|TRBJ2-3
CASSHADSTDTQYF
TGTGCCAGCAGCCACGCAGATAGCACAGATACGCAGTATTTT
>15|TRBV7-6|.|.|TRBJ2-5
CASSLGGFGLETQYF
TGTGCCAGCAGCTTAGGGGGGTTTGGCTTAGAGACCCAGTACTTC
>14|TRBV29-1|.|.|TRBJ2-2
CSVGLALDTGELFF
TGCAGCGTTGGTTTAGCTCTAGACACCGGGGAGCTGTTTTTT
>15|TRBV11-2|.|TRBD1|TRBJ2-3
CASSAGTGATDTQYF
TGTGCCAGCAGCGCCGGGACAGGAGCCACAGATACGCAGTATTTT
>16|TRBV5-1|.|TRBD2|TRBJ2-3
CASSLSGRSHPDTQYF
TGCGCCAGCAGCCTTAGCGGGAGGTCCCATCCGGATACGCAGTATTTT
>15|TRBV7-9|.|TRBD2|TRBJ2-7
CASSPNPGTSIKQYF
TGTGCCAGCAGCCCTAACCCCGGGACTAGCATCAAGCAGTACTTC
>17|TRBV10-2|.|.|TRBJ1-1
CASTYEGSSILDTEAFF
TGCGCCAGCACTTACGAGGGATCGTCTATTTTGGACACTGAAGCTTTCTTT
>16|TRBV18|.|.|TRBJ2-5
CASSPPLSPLGETQYF
TGTGCCAGCTCACCACCTCTGTCGCCCCTTGGGGAGACCCAGTACTTC
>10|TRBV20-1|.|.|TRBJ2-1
CSARDNEQFF
TGCAGTGCTAGAGATAATGAGCAGTTCTTC
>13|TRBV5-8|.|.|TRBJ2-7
CASSPTRGGEQYF
TGTGCCAGCAGCCCCACGAGGGGTGGCGAGCAGTACTTC
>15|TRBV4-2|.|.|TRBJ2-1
CASSQAGLSYNEQFF
TGTGCCAGCAGCCAAGCGGGCCTAAGTTACAATGAGCAGTTCTTC
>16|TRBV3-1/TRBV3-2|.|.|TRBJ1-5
CASSQDSGTSNQPQHF
TGTGCCAGCAGCCAAGATTCCGGGACTTCTAATCAGCCCCAGCATTTT
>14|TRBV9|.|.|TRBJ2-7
CASSVEGELYEQYF
TGTGCCAGCAGCGTCGAGGGGGAGTTATACGAGCAGTACTTC
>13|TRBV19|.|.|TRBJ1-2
CASSTGTARGYTF
TGTGCCAGTAGTACCGGGACTGCGCGTGGCTACACCTTC
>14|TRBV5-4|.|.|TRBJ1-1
CASSLAGINTEAFF
TGTGCCAGCAGCTTGGCAGGGATTAACACTGAAGCTTTCTTT
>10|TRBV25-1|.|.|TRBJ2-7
CAKNRDGEYF
TGTGCCAAAAACCGGGATGGGGAGTACTTC
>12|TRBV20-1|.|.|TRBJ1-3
CSASGGGNTIYF
TGCAGTGCTAGTGGGGGTGGAAACACCATATATTTT
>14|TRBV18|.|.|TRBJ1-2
CATRAGPAFYGYTF
TGTGCCACCCGGGCTGGACCGGCCTTTTATGGCTACACCTTC
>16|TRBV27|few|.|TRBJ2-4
CASSGGTSVAKNIQYF
TGTGCCAGCAGTGGGGGGACCTCAGTAGCCAAAAACATTCAGTACTTC
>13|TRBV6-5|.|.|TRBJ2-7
CASTGLGSREQYF
TGTGCCAGCACTGGGTTGGGTTCGAGAGAGCAGTACTTC
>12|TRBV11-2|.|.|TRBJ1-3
CASSLVGNTIYF
TGTGCCAGCAGCTTAGTCGGAAACACCATATATTTT
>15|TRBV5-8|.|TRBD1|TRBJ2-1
CASSPPGTGANEQFF
TGTGCCAGCAGCCCCCCCGGGACAGGGGCCAATGAGCAGTTCTTC
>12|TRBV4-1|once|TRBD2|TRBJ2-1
CASSPGGSMIFF
TGCGCCAGCAGCCCGGGAGGGTCGATGATTTTCTTC
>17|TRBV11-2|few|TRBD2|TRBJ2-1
CASSLEGAGTRYNEQFF
TGTGCCAGCAGCTTAGAGGGGGCCGGGACTAGATACAATGAGCAGTTCTTC
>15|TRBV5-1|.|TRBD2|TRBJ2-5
CASRNPAGAGETQYF
TGCGCCAGCAGGAACCCAGCGGGAGCGGGGGAGACCCAGTACTTC
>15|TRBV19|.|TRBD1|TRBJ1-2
CASCPQGQGDYGYTF
TGTGCCAGTTGTCCCCAAGGACAGGGCGACTATGGCTACACCTTC
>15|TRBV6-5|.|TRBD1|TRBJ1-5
CASSPWTGGNQPQHF
TGTGCCAGCAGTCCCTGGACAGGGGGCAATCAGCCCCAGCATTTT
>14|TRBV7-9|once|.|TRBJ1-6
CASSFPVGNSPLHF
TGTGCCAGCAGCTTCCCTGTGGGGAATTCACCCCTCCACTTT
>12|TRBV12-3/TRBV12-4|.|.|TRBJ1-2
CASTTANYGYTF
TGTGCCAGCACGACAGCCAACTATGGCTACACCTTC
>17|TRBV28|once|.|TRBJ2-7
CASSPYPQGRETYEQYF
TGTGCCAGCAGTCCATACCCCCAGGGAAGGGAGACGTACGAGCAGTACTTC
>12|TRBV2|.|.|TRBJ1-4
CASRGPDEKLFF
TGTGCCAGCAGGGGGCCGGATGAAAAACTGTTTTTT
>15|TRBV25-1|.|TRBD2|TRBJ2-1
CASSVVLAGYNEQFF
TGTGCCAGCAGTGTGGTCCTAGCGGGGTACAATGAGCAGTTCTTC